Reported below is one T cell receptor beta chain. Study processing details: For nucleated cells, counts were estimated from reference gene primer amplification. TCRdb's copy holds only in-frame clones and misses some; the assay was immunoSEQ multiplex PCR. For V, J and clone size, that table is used; D and trimming come from the DNA. The sample comprises 200,000 to 300,000 clones, approximately 80% of which are singletons, and approximately 10% rests with the top ten. These data belong to a study of blood T cell repertoires in COVID-19. Across the study: Both acute and convalescent COVID-19 samples were obtained from the United States, Italy and Spain. In each case, the material was cDNA or gDNA derived from T cells, B-cell-depleted T cells, or PBMCs.

The CDR3 consists of 12 residues. V was cut by 4 bases and J by 7 bases, with 11 bases left in between. Germline V gives CDR1 MRHNA, CDR2 SNTAGT. The clonotype was recovered from a woman older than 75 with acute or convalescent COVID-19. The source material was peripheral blood. V and J are TRBV6-4 and TRBJ2-7; D not certain. CDR3 nucleotides: TGTGCCAGCAGTGGCCCCCGGTGGGAGCAGTACTTC. Amino acids: CASSGPRWEQYF.